This TCR beta chain comes out of a study of shared clonotypes between healthy human individuals (dated by TCRdb to 2019 to 2021). In terms of the full investigation: Two women and three men aged 18 to 49 years were included in the cohort. Each donor's leukapheresis produced roughly between roughly 0.85 and 9.5 billion PBMCs. Libraries were prepared and TCR repertoires were sequenced by different laboratories using diverse techniques, in order to increase sequencing depth and limit assay-specific biases. The study deeply sequenced blood TCR repertoires of 5 or 6 healthy adults to estimate repertoire size and the extent of clonotype sharing between individuals. Per donor, three plates each were used for CD4 naive and CD4 memory, two for CD8 naive, and one for CD8 memory. On the study overall, not on this receptor specifically: Based on pairwise subsampling, the degree of clonotype sharing among donors was expected to be affected by sequencing depth. Estimated clonotype richness was generally larger for naive than for memory subsets. Higher generation probabilities were observed for clonotypes shared by all four sorted-subset donors than for non-shared clonotypes. Even with the large sequencing depth, rarefaction of the sorted-subset datasets indicated that sequencing was incomplete. Only blood was sampled, and tissue TCR repertoires likely differ from those in blood. Across a handful of donors, about 5% of naive CD4, around 3.3% of naive CD8, around 2.5% of memory CD4, and approximately 0.4% of memory CD8 clonotypes were shared. Because the study included only a small number of donors, the genetic and exposure-history diversity represented was limited.

Using the deep immunoSEQ assay, multiplex PCR amplified TCR CDR3 regions from genomic DNA. Extracted genomic DNA from each cell subset was distributed evenly across all wells of several immunoSEQ 96-well plates, and each plate was treated as a replicate. For sorted subsets, each replicate PCR was loaded with approximately 200 ng genomic DNA, equivalent to about 30,000 T cell genomes. Purified libraries were measured with a Qubit 3.0 fluorometer, size-checked on a Bioanalyzer 2100, and measured again with the KAPA Library Quantification kit. Every immunoSEQ 96-well plate was sequenced on a dedicated single-read 150-cycle Illumina NextSeq 550 flow cell. The paper's data handling went like this. Because the immunoSEQ output held only junctional sequences and lacked quality scores, the filtering could not match the filtering applied to full-length reads. To assign V/J genes and CDR3, sequences were annotated against IMGT germline references using PyIR, a Python wrapper for IgBLAST v1.9. Any read was removed if the V/J assignment was weak (E-value above 1e-6), the CDR3 was missing, or the read contained stop codons, out-of-frame junctions, or ambiguous translated residues. V3J clonotypes were defined by identical inferred V gene, J gene, and CDR3 amino acid sequence. To compute the percentage overlap between repertoires, the number of shared unique clonotypes was divided by the size of the smaller repertoire. Repertoire richness was assessed with RTK rarefaction, the Chao1 estimator, and Recon v2.1 estimates of unobserved clonotypes. OLGA was used to compute generation probabilities for all TCRbeta clonotypes that the gDNA method yielded from four donors. As stored in TCRdb, this immuneACCESS dataset retains in-frame rearrangements with V and J assigned. A fraction of the clones does not appear; measured against another copy, unresolved V genes explain less than half of the discrepancy, and the remainder lacks a known reason. The DNA gave D and trimming, while V, J and clone size come from that table. This sample comprises approximately 320,000 clones, roughly 91% of them detected only once. Roughly 17% of the sample comes from the top ten.

CDR1 and CDR2, per the germline V gene, are SGHRS and YFSETQ. Unmatched junction bases come to 19, with V trimmed by 1 base and J by 4 bases. The CDR3, from cysteine to phenylalanine, totals 20 residues. The sequence is cut down to CDR3 DNA, 60 bases in frame from base 1. The donors were healthy, HIV-negative adults with no recently reported acute infections or vaccinations. Only Caucasian adults living in Nashville, Tennessee, USA were represented among the donors. CD8 memory samples were composed of magnetically selected CD45RO+ cells combined with CCR7-negative CD45RA+ effector memory (TemRA) cells. Blood was obtained by leukapheresis, after which PBMCs were separated by Ficoll-Histopaque density gradient centrifugation and cryopreserved in liquid nitrogen vapor phase. Analytical flow cytometry was used to check the purity and quantity of every magnetically sorted T cell population. From each sorted fraction, genomic DNA was isolated and quantified by UV absorbance on a Nanodrop 2000c.

A remark on this clone: Its cognate antigen has yet to be identified. Base qualities were left out, and no much larger clone turns up one base away.

The source of this sequence is a young man in good health. Sequenced material: memory CD8+ T cells sorted from blood. The sample's cell subset or site label is to be understood as: CD45RO+ cells pooled with CCR7-negative TemRA cells. The chain is made from TRBV5-1 and TRBJ1-3; 8 nucleotides in the junction match TRBD1. The CDR3 region has the sequence CASSLYVFQGAVTAGNTIYF. The nucleotides read TGCGCCAGCAGCTTGTATGTTTTCCAGGGGGCGGTTACGGCCGGAAACACCATATATTTT.